These 12 T cell receptor beta chains were all obtained from the same sample, sequenced in a study of vaccination and CD4 T cells after COVID-19. These receptors have no known antigen. At the Johns Hopkins FTIC core, DNA taken from cultured CD4+ T cells was sequenced by way of the Oncomine TCR Beta short-read assay. One entry per CDR3 protein results from TCRdb running MiXCR on the PCR reads. This table has about 20,000 distinct CDR3 sequences, around 50% appearing once. The treatment: roughly nine-day PBMC culture with coronavirus spike peptide pools or control peptides (ViraFEST assay). The sample comprised CD4+ T cells from blood, cultured in vitro. These receptors originate from a human donor who had recovered from COVID-19.

V and J are TRBV11-2 and TRBJ1-1; no firm D call. The length of the CDR3 is 11 residues. V was pared by 1 base and J by 8 bases, with 5 bases between. Looked up from germline, CDR1 is SGHAT and CDR2 is FQNNGV. Here the CDR3 DNA reads TGTGCCAGCAGCTTAGTTATGGAAGCTTTCTTT. This sequence encodes CASSLVMEAFF.

This clonotype was seen a single time. The V gene is TRBV2, the J gene TRBJ1-5; D remains ambiguous. Germline-derived CDR1 and CDR2 are SNHLY and FYNNEI. The CDR3 length is 13 residues. The V end was cut by 6 bases, the J end by 8 bases, with 14 bases between. This CDR3 is CASRREPWEPQHF. In DNA form, the CDR3 reads TGTGCCAGCAGGAGAGAGCCTTGGGAGCCCCAGCATTTT.

CDR3: CASSFSGGVYQPQHF. Here the CDR3 DNA reads TGTGCCAGCAGTTTCAGTGGGGGGGTGTATCAGCCCCAGCATTTT. This sequence joins TRBV27 and TRBJ1-5; maybe TRBD1 (5 bases). CDR3 length equals 15 residues. Between the trimmed V and J ends, which lost 3 bases and 5 bases, there was a span of 14 bases. The germline CDR1 and CDR2 sequences are MNHEY and SMNVEV (reference sequence).

This clonotype occurred a few times. The chain links TRBV15 to TRBJ1-1; no definite D call. Trimming removed 1 base from V and 5 bases from J, with 5 bases in between. The germline V gene has CDR1 LNHNV and CDR2 YYDKDF (reference sequence). The CDR3 runs to 12 residues. The CDR3 coding sequence is TGTGCCACCAGCAGAGTAGGGACTGAAGCTTTCTTT. Protein sequence: CATSRVGTEAFF.

This clonotype was seen only a few times. The chain joins TRBV19 to TRBJ2-7, with TRBD2 identical over 15 bases. CDR3 length equals 16 residues. Germline assignment: CDR1 LNHDA and CDR2 SQIVND (reference sequence). After removal of 8 bases from V and 3 bases from J, the junction contained 8 bases not matched to a gene. CDR3 amino acids: CASAGTSGRNYYEQYF. The CDR3 DNA follows: TGTGCCAGTGCTGGGACTAGCGGGAGGAACTACTACGAGCAGTACTTC. The full variable domain, with the rest looked up from reference TRBV19 and TRBJ2-7, is DGGITQSPKYLFRKEGQNVTLSCEQNLNHDAMYWYRQDPGQGLRLIYYSQIVNDFQKGDIAEGYSVSREKKESFPLTVTSAQKNPTAFYLCASAGTSGRNYYEQYFGPGTRLTVT.

J is TRBJ1-1 and V is TRBV20-1; D is undetermined. V lost 3 bases and J lost 0, with 17 bases in between. Germline assignment: CDR1 DFQATT and CDR2 SNEGSKA (reference sequence). This CDR3 is 16 amino acids long. The CDR3 spells CSARDGGKPMNTEAFF. CDR3 nucleotide sequence: TGCAGTGCTAGGGACGGCGGCAAGCCAATGAACACTGAAGCTTTCTTT.

This clonotype was counted a few times. The rearrangement links TRBV7-2 to TRBJ1-5, with a weak D call TRBD1 (5 bases). Germline V lookup: CDR1 SGHTA, CDR2 FQGNSA. This CDR3 contains 15 residues. V lost 5 bases and J 3 bases, leaving 14 bases between the germline ends. The CDR3 nucleotides read TGTGCCAGCAGCGGTCAGGGAGGCAACAATCAGCCCCAGCATTTT. It specifies CASSGQGGNNQPQHF.

J is TRBJ1-1 and V is TRBV20-1, with unresolved D. V lost 6 bases, J lost 3 bases, and 11 bases lay in between. Germline V gene lookup returns CDR1 DFQATT and CDR2 SNEGSKA (reference sequence). The CDR3 is made up of 12 amino acids. The CDR3 protein is CSAPDDDTEAFF. DNA for the CDR3: TGCAGTGCCCCTGACGATGACACTGAAGCTTTCTTT.

The rearrangement uses TRBV7-9 and TRBJ2-3; 8 bases match TRBD1. From germline, CDR1 is SEHNR and CDR2 FQNEAQ (reference sequence). The V segment lost 1 base and the J segment 4 bases; nucleotides outside the gene matches: 7. The CDR3 is 16 residues long. As DNA, the CDR3 is TGTGCCAGCAGCTTAGGTGACAGGGGATTGGCAGATACGCAGTATTTT. Encoded protein: CASSLGDRGLADTQYF.

A few counts support this clonotype. The chain links TRBV7-2 to TRBJ1-2; no clear D gene. This CDR3 has 14 residues. V shed 1 base and J shed 6 bases, with 12 bases lying between them. Germline V gene sequence: CDR1 SGHTA, CDR2 FQGNSA. The CDR3 bases are TGTGCCAGCAGCTTAGAGGCGCTCTTGAATGGCTACACCTTC. Protein product: CASSLEALLNGYTF.

The sample holds a few counts of this clonotype. This sequence joins TRBV20-1 and TRBJ1-1, with a tentative D call TRBD1 (5 bases). The CDR3 contains 13 residues. The germline V and J ends were trimmed by 6 bases and 5 bases, with 16 bases remaining between them. The V gene's germline CDR1 is DFQATT and CDR2 SNEGSKA (reference sequence). In DNA form, the CDR3 reads TGCAGTGCACCCCTTACCGGGGGAACTGAAGCTTTCTTT. It translates to CSAPLTGGTEAFF.

The rearrangement uses TRBV5-4 and TRBJ2-3, with a weak D call TRBD2 (6 bases). The CDR3 has 15 residues. CDR1 is SGHNT and CDR2 is YYREEE in the germline V gene (reference sequence). With 5 bases removed from V and 3 bases from J, the gap between germline ends came to 16 bases. The CDR3: CASRDQGGRTDTQYF. CDR3 DNA: TGTGCCAGCAGGGATCAGGGAGGAAGGACAGATACGCAGTATTTT.